This T cell receptor beta chain is drawn from a study of CD8+CD57+ T cells in acquired aplastic anemia. At the level of the study: The study obtained an average of about 3.4 ug of DNA from sorted CD4+ and CD8+ cells.

Genomic DNA was employed as the template in profiling TCR beta VDJ and CDR3. TCRdb re-analysed the reads in MiXCR, keeping a single row per CDR3 protein. The sample has fewer than 250,000 distinct CDR3 sequences, 47% seen once. All sequencing subjects had displayed CD8+CD57+ cell expansion on flow cytometry. Patient blood was sampled before any therapy had been received. Losses at the gene ends were 1 base for V and 8 bases for J; bases not matched to a gene: 14. CDR1 SGHVS and CDR2 FQNEAQ come from the germline V gene. The CDR3 extends over 18 amino acids. General study results and limits: Shared by patients and controls, 25 to 35 CD8+ CDR3s were abundant in patients. The study found no significant CD8+ Simpson's diversity difference between patients and controls.

This clonotype came up many times. The antigen is not known. This chain connects TRBV7-8 to TRBJ2-7; 13 bases fit TRBD2. The TCR was taken from a human donor with aplastic anemia. The sample comprised sorted CD4+, CD8+, or CD8+CD57+ T cells (not recorded which) from PBMCs. The CDR3 DNA is TGTGCCAGCAGCTTAGAACTAGCGGGAGGGCCCACCACCCTCAAGCAGTACTTC. Protein sequence: CASSLELAGGPTTLKQYF.